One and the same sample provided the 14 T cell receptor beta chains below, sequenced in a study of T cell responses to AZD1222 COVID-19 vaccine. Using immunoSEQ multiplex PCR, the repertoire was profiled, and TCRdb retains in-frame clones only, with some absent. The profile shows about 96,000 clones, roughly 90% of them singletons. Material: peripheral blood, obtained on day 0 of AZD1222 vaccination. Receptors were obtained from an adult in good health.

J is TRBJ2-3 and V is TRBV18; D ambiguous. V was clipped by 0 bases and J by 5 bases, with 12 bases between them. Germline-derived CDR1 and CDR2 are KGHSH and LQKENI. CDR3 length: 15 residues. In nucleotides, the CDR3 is TGTGCCAGCTCACCACCCCAGCCCCTCAGAGATACGCAGTATTTT. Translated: CASSPPQPLRDTQYF.

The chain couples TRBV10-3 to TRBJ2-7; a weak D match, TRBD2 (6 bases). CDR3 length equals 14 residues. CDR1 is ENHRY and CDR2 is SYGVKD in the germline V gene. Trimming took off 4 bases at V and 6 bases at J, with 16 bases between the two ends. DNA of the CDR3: TGTGCCATCAGTGTGGTAGGGACTCTTGCCGAGCAGTACTTC. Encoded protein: CAISVVGTLAEQYF.

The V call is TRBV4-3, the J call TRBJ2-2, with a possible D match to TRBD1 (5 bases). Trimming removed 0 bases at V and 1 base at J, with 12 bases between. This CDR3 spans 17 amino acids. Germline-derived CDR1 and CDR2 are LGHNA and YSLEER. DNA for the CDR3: TGCGCCAGCAGCCAAGATATTAGAAGGGGGAACACCGGGGAGCTGTTTTTT. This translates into CASSQDIRRGNTGELFF.

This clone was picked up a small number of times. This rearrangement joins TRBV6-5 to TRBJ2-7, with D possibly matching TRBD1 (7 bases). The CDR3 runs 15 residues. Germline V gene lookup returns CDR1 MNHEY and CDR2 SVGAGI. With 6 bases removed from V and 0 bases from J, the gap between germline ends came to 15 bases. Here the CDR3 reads CASSLRRGASYEQYF. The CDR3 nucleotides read TGTGCCAGCAGCCTCCGCAGGGGGGCCTCCTACGAGCAGTACTTC.

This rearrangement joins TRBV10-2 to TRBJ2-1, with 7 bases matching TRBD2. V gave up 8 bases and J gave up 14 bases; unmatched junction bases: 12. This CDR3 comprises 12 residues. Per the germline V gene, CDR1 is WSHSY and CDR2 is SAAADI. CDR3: CASPDWREPKFF. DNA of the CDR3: TGCGCCAGCCCGGACTGGCGGGAGCCAAAGTTCTTC.

The CDR3 loop reads CASSDESRVSGNTIYF. The CDR3 DNA sequence: TGTGCCAGCAGCGACGAAAGCAGGGTCTCAGGAAACACCATATATTTT. V is TRBV7-2 and J is TRBJ1-3; a weak D match, TRBD1 (5 bases). Trimming left V 5 bases short and J 4 bases short, with 18 bases between. The germline CDR1 and CDR2 sequences are SGHTA and FQGNSA. The CDR3 is 16 amino acids.

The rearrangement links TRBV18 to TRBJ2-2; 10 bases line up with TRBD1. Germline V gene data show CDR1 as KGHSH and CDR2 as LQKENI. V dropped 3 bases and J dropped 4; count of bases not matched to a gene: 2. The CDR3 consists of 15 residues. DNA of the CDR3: TGTGCCAGCTCACCGGGACAGGGGTTCACCGGGGAGCTGTTTTTT. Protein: CASSPGQGFTGELFF.

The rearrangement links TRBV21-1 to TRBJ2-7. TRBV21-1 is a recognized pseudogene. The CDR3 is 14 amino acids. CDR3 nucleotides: TGTGCCAGCAGCAAAGGGGGAAAATCATACGAGCAGTACTTC. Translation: CASSKGGKSYEQYF.

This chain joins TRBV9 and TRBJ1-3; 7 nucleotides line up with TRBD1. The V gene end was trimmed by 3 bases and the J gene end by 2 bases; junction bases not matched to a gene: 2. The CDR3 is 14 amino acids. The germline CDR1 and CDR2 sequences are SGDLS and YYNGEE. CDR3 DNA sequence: TGTGCCAGCAGCGCGGGGACAGCTGGAAACACCATATATTTT. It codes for CASSAGTAGNTIYF.

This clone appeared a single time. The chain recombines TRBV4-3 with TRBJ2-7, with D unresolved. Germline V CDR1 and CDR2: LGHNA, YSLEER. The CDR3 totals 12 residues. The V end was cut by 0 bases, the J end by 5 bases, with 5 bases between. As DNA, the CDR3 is TGCGCCAGCAGCCAAGATGGGGACGAGCAGTACTTC. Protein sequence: CASSQDGDEQYF.

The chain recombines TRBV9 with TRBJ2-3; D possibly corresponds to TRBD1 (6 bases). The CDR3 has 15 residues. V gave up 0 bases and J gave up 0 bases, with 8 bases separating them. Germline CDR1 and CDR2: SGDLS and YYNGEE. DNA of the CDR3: TGTGCCAGCAGCGTAGGCACAGGGAGCACAGATACGCAGTATTTT. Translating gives CASSVGTGSTDTQYF.

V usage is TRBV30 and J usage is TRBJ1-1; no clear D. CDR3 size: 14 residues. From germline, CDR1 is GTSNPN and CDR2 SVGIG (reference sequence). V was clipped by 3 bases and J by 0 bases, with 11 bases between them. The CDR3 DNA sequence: TGTGCCTGGAGAACTAGGGTTCTGAACACTGAAGCTTTCTTT. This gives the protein CAWRTRVLNTEAFF. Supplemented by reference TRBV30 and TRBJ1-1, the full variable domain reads SQTIHQWPATLVQPVGSPLSLECTVEGTSNPNLYWYRQAAGRGLQLLFYSVGIGQISSEVPQNLSASRPQDRQFILSSKKLLLSDSGFYLCAWRTRVLNTEAFFGQGTRLTVV.

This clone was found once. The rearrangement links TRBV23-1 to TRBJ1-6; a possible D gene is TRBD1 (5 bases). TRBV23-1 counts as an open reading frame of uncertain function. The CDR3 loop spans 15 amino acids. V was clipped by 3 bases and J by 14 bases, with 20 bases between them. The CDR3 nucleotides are TGCGCCAGCAGTCAGAGCAGGGCGCCACTGGAGACCCTCCACTTT. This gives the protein CASSQSRAPLETLHF.

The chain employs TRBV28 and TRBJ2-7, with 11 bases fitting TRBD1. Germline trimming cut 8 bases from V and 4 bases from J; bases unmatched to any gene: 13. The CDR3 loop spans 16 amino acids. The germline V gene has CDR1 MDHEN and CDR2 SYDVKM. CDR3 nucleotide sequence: TGTGCCAGCGGCTCATATGGACAGGGGGCGAAATACGAGCAGTACTTC. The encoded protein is CASGSYGQGAKYEQYF.